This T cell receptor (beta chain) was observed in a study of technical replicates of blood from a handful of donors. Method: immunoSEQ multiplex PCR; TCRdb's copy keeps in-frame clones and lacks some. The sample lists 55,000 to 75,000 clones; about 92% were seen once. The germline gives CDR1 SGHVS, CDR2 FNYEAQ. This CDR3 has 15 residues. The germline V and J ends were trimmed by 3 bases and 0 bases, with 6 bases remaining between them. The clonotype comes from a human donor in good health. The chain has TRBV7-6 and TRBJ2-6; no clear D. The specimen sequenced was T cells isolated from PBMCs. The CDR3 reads CASSFSNSGANVLTF. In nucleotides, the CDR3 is TGTGCCAGCAGCTTTAGTAACTCTGGGGCCAACGTCCTGACTTTC.